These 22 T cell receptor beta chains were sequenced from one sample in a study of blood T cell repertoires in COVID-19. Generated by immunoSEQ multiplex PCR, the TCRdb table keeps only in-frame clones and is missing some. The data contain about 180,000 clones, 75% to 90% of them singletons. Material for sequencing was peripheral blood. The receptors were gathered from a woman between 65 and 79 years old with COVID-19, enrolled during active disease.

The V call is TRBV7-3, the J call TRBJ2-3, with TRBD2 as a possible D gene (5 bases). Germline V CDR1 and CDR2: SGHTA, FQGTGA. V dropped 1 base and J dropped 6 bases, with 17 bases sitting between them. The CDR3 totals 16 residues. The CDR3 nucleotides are TGTGCCAGCAGCTTAAGGGCAGGACTTCCTGTGGATACGCAGTATTTT. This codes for CASSLRAGLPVDTQYF.

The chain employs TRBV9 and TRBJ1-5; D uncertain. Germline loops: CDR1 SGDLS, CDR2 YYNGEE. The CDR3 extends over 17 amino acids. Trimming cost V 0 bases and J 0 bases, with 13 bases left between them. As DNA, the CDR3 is TGTGCCAGCAGCGTAGGGTGGGGAGACTATAGCAATCAGCCCCAGCATTTT. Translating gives CASSVGWGDYSNQPQHF.

Here the CDR3 DNA reads TGTGCCACCAGTGAATCCGGGACAGGCGGCGAGACCCAGTACTTC. It encodes CATSESGTGGETQYF. The chain has TRBV24-1 and TRBJ2-5; 8 bases are shared with TRBD1. This CDR3 is built from 15 residues. Per the germline V gene, CDR1 is KGHDR and CDR2 is SFDVKD. V gave up 4 bases and J gave up 5 bases; unmatched junction bases: 8.

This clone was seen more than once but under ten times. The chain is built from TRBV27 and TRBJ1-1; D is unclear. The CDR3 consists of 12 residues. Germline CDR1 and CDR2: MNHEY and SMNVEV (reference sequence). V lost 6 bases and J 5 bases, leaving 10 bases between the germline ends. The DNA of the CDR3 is TGTGCCAGCAGGGCCTCACAAACTGAAGCTTTCTTT. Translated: CASRASQTEAFF.

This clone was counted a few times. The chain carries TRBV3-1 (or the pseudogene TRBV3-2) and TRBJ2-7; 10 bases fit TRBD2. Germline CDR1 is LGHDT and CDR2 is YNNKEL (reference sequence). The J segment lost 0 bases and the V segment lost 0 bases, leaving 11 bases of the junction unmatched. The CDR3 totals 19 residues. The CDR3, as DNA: TGTGCCAGCAGCCAAGATACCAGCGGGAGGGCCAGGAGCTCCTACGAGCAGTACTTC. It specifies CASSQDTSGRARSSYEQYF.

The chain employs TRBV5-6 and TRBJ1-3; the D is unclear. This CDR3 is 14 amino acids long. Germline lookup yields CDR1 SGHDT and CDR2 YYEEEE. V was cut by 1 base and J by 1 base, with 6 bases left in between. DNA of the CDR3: TGTGCCAGCAGCTTGCGGGGATCTGGAAACACCATATATTTT. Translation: CASSLRGSGNTIYF.

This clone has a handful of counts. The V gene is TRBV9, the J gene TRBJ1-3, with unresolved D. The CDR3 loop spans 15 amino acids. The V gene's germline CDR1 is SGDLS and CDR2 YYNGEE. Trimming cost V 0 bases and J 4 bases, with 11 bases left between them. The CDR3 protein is CASSVARTVGNTIYF. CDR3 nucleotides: TGTGCCAGCAGCGTAGCTCGAACGGTGGGAAACACCATATATTTT. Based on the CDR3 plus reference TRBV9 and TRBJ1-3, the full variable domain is DSGVTQTPKHLITATGQRVTLRCSPRSGDLSVYWYQQSLDQGLQFLIQYYNGEERAKGNILERFSAQQFPDLHSELNLSSLELGDSALYFCASSVARTVGNTIYFGEGSWLTVV.

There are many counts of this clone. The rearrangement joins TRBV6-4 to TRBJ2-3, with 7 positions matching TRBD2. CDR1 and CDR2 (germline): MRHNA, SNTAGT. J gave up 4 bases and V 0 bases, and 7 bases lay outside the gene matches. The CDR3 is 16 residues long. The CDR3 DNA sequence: TGTGCCAGCAGTGACTCGGGGGGAGGGCCCTCAGATACGCAGTATTTT. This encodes CASSDSGGGPSDTQYF.

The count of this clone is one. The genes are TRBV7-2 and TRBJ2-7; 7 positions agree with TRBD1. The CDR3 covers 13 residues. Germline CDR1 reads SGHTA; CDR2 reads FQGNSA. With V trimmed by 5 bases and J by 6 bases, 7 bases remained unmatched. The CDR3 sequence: CASSPLTGFEQYF. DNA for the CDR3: TGTGCCAGCAGCCCTCTGACAGGGTTCGAGCAGTACTTC. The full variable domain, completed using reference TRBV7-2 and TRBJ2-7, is GAGVSQSPSNKVTEKGKDVELRCDPISGHTALYWYRQSLGQGLEFLIYFQGNSAPDKSGLPSDRFSAERTGGSVSTLTIQRTQQEDSAVYLCASSPLTGFEQYFGPGTRLTVT.

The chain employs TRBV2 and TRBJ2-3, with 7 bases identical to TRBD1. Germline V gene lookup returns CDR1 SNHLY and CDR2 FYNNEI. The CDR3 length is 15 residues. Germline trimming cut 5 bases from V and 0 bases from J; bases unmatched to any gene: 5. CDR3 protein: CASSPGTASTDTQYF. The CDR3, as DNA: TGTGCCAGCAGTCCAGGGACAGCCAGCACAGATACGCAGTATTTT.

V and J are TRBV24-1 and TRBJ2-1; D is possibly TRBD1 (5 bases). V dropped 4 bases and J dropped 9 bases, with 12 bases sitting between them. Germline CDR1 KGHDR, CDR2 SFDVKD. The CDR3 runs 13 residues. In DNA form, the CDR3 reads TGTGCCACCAGTGAGCACTCAAGGGGTGAGCAGTTCTTC. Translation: CATSEHSRGEQFF.

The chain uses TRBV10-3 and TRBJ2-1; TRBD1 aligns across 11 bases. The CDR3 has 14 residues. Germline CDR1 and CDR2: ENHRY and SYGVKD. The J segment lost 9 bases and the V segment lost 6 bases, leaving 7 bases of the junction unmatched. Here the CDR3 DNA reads TGTGCCATCAGGGCCGGGACAGGGGGTATTGAGCAGTTCTTC. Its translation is CAIRAGTGGIEQFF.

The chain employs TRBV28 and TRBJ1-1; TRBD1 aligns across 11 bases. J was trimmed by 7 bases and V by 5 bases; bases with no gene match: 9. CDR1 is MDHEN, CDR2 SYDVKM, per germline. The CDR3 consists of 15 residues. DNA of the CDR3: TGTGCCAGCAGTCCACTCGGACAGGGGGCGGGTGAAGCTTTCTTT. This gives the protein CASSPLGQGAGEAFF.

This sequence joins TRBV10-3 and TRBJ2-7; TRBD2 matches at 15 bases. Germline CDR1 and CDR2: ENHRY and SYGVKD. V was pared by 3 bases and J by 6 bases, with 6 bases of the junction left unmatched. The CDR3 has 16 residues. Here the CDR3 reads CAISDYRGLAGGEQYF. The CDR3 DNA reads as TGTGCCATCAGTGATTACCGGGGACTAGCGGGAGGCGAGCAGTACTTC.

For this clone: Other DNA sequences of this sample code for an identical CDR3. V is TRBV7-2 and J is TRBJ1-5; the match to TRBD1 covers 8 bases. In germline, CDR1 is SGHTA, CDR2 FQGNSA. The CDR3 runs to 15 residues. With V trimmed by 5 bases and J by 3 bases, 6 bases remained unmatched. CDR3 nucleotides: TGTGCCAGCAGCCTAGACAGGGGCCCCAATCAGCCCCAGCATTTT. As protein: CASSLDRGPNQPQHF.

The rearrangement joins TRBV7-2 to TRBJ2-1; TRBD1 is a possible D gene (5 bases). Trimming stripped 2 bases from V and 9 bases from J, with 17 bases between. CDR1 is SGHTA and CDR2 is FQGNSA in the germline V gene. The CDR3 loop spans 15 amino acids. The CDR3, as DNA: TGTGCCAGCAGCTTACTCGCCAGGGTAGTTGGTGAGCAGTTCTTC. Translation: CASSLLARVVGEQFF.

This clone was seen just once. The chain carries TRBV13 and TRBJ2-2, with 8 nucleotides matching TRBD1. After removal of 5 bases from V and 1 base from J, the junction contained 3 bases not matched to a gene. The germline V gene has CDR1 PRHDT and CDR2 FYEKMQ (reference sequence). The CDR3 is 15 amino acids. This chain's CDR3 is CASSPDRENTGELFF. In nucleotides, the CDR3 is TGTGCCAGCAGCCCGGACAGGGAGAACACCGGGGAGCTGTTTTTT.

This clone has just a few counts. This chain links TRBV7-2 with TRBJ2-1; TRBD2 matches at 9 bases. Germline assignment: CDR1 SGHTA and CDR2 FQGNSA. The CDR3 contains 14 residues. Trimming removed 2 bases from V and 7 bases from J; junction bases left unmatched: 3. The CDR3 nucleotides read TGTGCCAGCAGCTTACTAGCGGGGTCAAATGAGCAGTTCTTC. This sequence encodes CASSLLAGSNEQFF.

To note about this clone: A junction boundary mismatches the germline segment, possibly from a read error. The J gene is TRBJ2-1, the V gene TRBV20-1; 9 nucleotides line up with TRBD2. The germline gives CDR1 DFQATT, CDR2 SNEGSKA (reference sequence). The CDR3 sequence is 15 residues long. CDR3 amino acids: CSTSGLAGVDNEQFF. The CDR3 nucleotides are TGCAGTACTAGTGGGTTAGCGGGAGTTGACAATGAGCAGTTCTTC.

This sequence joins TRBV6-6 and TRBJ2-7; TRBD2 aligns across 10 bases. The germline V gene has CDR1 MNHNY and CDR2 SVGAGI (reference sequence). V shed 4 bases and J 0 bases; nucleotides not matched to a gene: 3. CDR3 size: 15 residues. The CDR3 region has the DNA TGTGCCAGCAGTTCGACTAGCGGGTTCTCCTACGAGCAGTACTTC. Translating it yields CASSSTSGFSYEQYF.

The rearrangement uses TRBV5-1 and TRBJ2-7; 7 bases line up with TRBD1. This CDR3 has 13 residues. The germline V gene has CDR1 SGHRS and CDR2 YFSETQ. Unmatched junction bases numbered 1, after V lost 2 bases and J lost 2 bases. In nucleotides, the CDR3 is TGCGCCAGCAGCTTCGACAGGGCCTACGAGCAGTACTTC. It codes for CASSFDRAYEQYF.

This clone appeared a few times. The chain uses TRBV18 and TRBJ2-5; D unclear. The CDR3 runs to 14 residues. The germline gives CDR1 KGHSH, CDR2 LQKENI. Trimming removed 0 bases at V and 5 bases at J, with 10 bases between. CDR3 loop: CASSPPSLGETQYF. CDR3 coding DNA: TGTGCCAGCTCACCACCGTCCCTCGGGGAGACCCAGTACTTC.